Included here is one TCR beta chain sequence, with context. This specimen belongs to a study of cytomegalovirus exposure and HLA in healthy donors. The V gene lost 4 bases and the J gene lost 0 bases, with 16 bases spanning the gap. The CDR3 is 16 amino acids. CDR1 is SGHAT and CDR2 is FQNNGV in the germline V gene. 13 Jbeta primers and 60 Vbeta primers were used for the PCR. Sequencing was performed with immunoSEQ multiplex PCR; in TCRdb, only in-frame clones are kept and a portion is missing. The sample lists more than 110,000 clones, approximately 73% occurring once. The receptor was isolated from a woman aged 40 to 55 in good health and CMV-seronegative. Sequenced material: PBMCs. The rearrangement uses TRBV11-2 and TRBJ2-7; a weak D match, TRBD1 (7 bases). The CDR3 is CASSSAQGGYSYEQYF. DNA of the CDR3: TGTGCCAGCAGCTCGGCGCAGGGGGGATACTCCTACGAGCAGTACTTC.